The source of this T cell receptor beta chain is a study of T cell responses to AZD1222 COVID-19 vaccine. A remark on this clone: The target antigen is unknown.

V dropped 1 base and J dropped 4 bases, with 16 bases sitting between them. The CDR3 is 16 residues long. Germline loops: CDR1 MGHRA, CDR2 YSYEKL. The assay was immunoSEQ multiplex PCR, and TCRdb's table has in-frame clones only and misses some. The sample comprises approximately 150,000 clones, more than 75% of which are singletons, and approximately 5.3% rests with the top ten. Points from the study as a whole: Seropositive status at baseline applied to only 5 or 6 AZD1222 recipients. Unmutated variant regions are reportedly the target of nearly half of TCRs that are spike-specific.

The sequencing here drew on peripheral blood, taken on day 0 of AZD1222 vaccination. The rearrangement links TRBV4-1 to TRBJ1-2; D unclear. The source of this sequence is an adult in good health. CDR3 in amino acids: CASSQAQAPAVYGYTF. The CDR3 nucleotides read TGCGCCAGCAGCCAAGCCCAGGCCCCGGCAGTCTATGGCTACACCTTC.